This TCR beta chain was retrieved from a study of post-analysis software for immune sequencing data. Overall study: Recorded disease courses covered relapsing-remitting, secondary progressive and progressive-relapsing multiple sclerosis. Some patients had no subtype annotation.

General study results and limits: Multiple sclerosis patients had significantly lower normalized Chao1 diversity than controls. Strong same-batch co-clustering of samples appeared with F measure clustering. Five or six TRBV segments, including TRBV5-6, TRBV5-1 and TRBV20-1, were more frequent in patients than controls.

cDNA libraries for TCR beta contained unique molecular identifiers. Yield was 450,000 to 650,000 cDNA molecules from around 1 to 9.1 million T cells. TCRdb reprocessed the PCR reads via MiXCR and lists one record per CDR3 protein. The top ten clones hold around an eighth of a sample with approximately 350,000 distinct CDR3 sequences, around a third of them seen once. This CDR3 region has 13 residues. Trimming took off 2 bases at V and 8 bases at J, with 12 bases between the two ends. Note on this clonotype: Antigen: not known.

The genes are TRBV12-3 or TRBV12-4 and TRBJ1-2; the D is unclear. The sequencing input was blood. The receptor was isolated from a girl aged 10 to 17 with multiple sclerosis. The CDR3 DNA follows: TGTGCCAGCAGTTTATGGGCGGACGACGGCTACACCTTC. Residues: CASSLWADDGYTF.